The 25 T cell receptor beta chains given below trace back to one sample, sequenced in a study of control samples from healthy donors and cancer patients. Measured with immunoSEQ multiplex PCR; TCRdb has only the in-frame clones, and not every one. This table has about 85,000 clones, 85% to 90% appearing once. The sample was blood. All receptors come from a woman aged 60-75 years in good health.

CDR3 sequence (DNA): TGTGCCAGCTCACCTTCGATTCGGCTAGCGGGAAACACAGATACGCAGTATTTT. Protein: CASSPSIRLAGNTDTQYF. This chain links TRBV18 with TRBJ2-3; 9 nucleotides match TRBD2. Germline trimming cut 3 bases from V and 2 bases from J; bases unmatched to any gene: 12. The length of the CDR3 is 18 residues. Germline V gives CDR1 KGHSH, CDR2 LQKENI.

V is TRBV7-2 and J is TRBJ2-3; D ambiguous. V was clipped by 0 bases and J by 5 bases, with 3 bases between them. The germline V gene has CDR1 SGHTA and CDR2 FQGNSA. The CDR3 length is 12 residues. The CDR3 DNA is TGTGCCAGCAGCTTAGCTAGAGATACGCAGTATTTT. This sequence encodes CASSLARDTQYF. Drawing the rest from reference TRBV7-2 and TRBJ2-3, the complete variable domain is GAGVSQSPSNKVTEKGKDVELRCDPISGHTALYWYRQSLGQGLEFLIYFQGNSAPDKSGLPSDRFSAERTGGSVSTLTIQRTQQEDSAVYLCASSLARDTQYFGPGTRLTVL.

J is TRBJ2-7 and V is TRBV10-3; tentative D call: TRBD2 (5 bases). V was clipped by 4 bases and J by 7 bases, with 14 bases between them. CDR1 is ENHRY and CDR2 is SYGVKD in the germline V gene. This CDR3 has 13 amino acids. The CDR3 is CAISGDWEREQYF. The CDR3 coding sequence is TGTGCCATCAGTGGAGACTGGGAGCGGGAGCAGTACTTC.

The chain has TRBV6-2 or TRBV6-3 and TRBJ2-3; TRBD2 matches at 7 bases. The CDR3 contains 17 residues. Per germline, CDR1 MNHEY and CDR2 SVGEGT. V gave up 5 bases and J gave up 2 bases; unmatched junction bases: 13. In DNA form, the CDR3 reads TGTGCCAGCAGTCCCCCCGTCGGACTAGTAGTCACAGATACGCAGTATTTT. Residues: CASSPPVGLVVTDTQYF.

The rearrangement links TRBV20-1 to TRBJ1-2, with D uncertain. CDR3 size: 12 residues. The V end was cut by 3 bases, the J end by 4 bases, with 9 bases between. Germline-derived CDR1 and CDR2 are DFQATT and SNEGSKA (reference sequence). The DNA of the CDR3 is TGCAGTGCTAGTATAGACACCTATGGCTACACCTTC. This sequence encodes CSASIDTYGYTF.

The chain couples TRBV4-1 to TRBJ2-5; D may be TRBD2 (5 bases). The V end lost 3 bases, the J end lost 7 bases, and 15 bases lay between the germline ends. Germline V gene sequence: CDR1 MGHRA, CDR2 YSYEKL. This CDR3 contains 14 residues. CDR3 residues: CASSQGAYSGTQYF. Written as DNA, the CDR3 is TGCGCCAGCAGCCAGGGAGCTTACTCTGGGACCCAGTACTTC.

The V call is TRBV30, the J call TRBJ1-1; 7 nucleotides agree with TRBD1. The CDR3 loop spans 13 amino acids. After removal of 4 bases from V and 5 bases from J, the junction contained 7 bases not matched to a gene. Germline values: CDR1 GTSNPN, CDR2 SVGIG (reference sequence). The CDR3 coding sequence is TGTGCCTGGAAAAATTACAGGGGAACTGAAGCTTTCTTT. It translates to CAWKNYRGTEAFF.

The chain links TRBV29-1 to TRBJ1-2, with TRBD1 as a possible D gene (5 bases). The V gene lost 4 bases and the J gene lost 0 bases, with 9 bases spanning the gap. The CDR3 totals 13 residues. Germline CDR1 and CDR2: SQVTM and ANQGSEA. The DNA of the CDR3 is TGCAGCGTTGGACAGCTGGCTAACTATGGCTACACCTTC. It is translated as CSVGQLANYGYTF.

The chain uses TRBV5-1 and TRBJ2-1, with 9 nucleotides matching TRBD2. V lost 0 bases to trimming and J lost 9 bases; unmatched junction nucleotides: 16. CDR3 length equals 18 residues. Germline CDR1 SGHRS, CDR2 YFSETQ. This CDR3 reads CASSLGLAGRPESGEQFF. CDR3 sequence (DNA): TGCGCCAGCAGCTTGGGCCTAGCGGGGCGGCCCGAGTCGGGTGAGCAGTTCTTC. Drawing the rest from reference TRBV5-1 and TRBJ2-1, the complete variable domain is KAGVTQTPRYLIKTRGQQVTLSCSPISGHRSVSWYQQTPGQGLQFLFEYFSETQRNKGNFPGRFSGRQFSNSRSEMNVSTLELGDSALYLCASSLGLAGRPESGEQFFGPGTRLTVL.

Written as DNA, the CDR3 is TGTGCCATCAGCGGGACAGGGGGCGATGGCTACACCTTC. Translating it yields CAISGTGGDGYTF. The chain joins TRBV10-3 to TRBJ1-2, with 12 positions matching TRBD1. From germline, CDR1 is ENHRY and CDR2 SYGVKD. The CDR3 totals 13 residues. Losses at the gene ends were 6 bases for V and 6 bases for J; bases not matched to a gene: 2.

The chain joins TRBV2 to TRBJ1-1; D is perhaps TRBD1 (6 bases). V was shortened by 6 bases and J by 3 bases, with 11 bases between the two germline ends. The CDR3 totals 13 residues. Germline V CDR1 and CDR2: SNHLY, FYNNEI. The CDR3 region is CASRIQGYTEAFF. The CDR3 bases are TGTGCCAGCAGGATACAGGGATACACTGAAGCTTTCTTT. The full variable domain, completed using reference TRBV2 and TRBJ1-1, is EPEVTQTPSHQVTQMGQEVILRCVPISNHLYFYWYRQILGQKVEFLVSFYNNEISEKSEIFDDQFSVERPDGSNFTLKIRSTKLEDSAMYFCASRIQGYTEAFFGQGTRLTVV.

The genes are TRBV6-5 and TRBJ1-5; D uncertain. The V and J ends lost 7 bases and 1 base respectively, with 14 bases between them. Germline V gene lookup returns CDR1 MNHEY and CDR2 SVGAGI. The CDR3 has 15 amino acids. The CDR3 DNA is TGTGCCAGCATCGAATACACCCTGAGCAATCAGCCCCAGCATTTT. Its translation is CASIEYTLSNQPQHF.

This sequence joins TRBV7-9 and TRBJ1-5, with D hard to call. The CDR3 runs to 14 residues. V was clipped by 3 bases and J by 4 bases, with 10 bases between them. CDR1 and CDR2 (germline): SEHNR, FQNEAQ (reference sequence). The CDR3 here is CASSLASINQPQHF. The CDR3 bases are TGTGCCAGCAGCTTGGCGAGCATAAATCAGCCCCAGCATTTT.

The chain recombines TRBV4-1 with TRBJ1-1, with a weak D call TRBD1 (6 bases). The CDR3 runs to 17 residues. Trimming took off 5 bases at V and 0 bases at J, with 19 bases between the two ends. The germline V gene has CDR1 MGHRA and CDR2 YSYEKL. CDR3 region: CASSARTAQFMNTEAFF. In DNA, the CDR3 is TGCGCCAGCAGCGCTCGGACAGCCCAATTTATGAACACTGAAGCTTTCTTT.

The CDR3 region is CASSLVSGRATGELFF. CDR3 bases: TGTGCCAGCAGCTTAGTTAGCGGGAGGGCCACCGGGGAGCTGTTTTTT. The genes are TRBV7-2 and TRBJ2-2, with 11 bases aligning to TRBD2. V gave up 1 base and J gave up 4 bases; unmatched junction bases: 2. The CDR3 runs 16 residues. Germline V gene data show CDR1 as SGHTA and CDR2 as FQGNSA.

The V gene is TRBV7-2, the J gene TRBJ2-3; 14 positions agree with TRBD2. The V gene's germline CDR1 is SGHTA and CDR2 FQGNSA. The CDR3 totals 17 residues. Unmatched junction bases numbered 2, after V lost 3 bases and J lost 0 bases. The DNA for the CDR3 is TGTGCCAGCAGCTTGGGACTAGCGGGGGCTAGCACAGATACGCAGTATTTT. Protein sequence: CASSLGLAGASTDTQYF.

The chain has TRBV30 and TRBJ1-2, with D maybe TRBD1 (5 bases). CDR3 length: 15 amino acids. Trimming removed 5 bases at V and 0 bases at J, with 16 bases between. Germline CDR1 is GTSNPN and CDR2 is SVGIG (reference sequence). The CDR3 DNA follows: TGTGCCTGGGGCCCCCCGGACATAGCTAACTATGGCTACACCTTC. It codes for CAWGPPDIANYGYTF.

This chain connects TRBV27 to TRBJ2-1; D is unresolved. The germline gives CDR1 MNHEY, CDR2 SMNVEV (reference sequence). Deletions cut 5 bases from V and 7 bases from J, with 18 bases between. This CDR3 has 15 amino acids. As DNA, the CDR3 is TGTGCCAGCAGTGATAGGGCCCGGACCCCAAATGAGCAGTTCTTC. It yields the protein CASSDRARTPNEQFF.

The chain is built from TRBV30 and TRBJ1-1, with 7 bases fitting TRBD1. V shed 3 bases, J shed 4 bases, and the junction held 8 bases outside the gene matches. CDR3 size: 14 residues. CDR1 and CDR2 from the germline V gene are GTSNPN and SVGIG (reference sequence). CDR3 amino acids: CAWRRRQGFTEAFF. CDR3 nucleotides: TGTGCCTGGAGGAGACGACAGGGTTTCACTGAAGCTTTCTTT.

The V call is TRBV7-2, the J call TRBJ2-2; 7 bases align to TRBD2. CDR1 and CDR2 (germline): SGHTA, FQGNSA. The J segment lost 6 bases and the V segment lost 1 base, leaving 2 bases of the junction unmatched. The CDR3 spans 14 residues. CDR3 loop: CASSLGLAAGELFF. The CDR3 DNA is TGTGCCAGCAGCTTAGGGCTAGCGGCCGGGGAGCTGTTTTTT. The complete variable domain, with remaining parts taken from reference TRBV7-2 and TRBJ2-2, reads GAGVSQSPSNKVTEKGKDVELRCDPISGHTALYWYRQSLGQGLEFLIYFQGNSAPDKSGLPSDRFSAERTGGSVSTLTIQRTQQEDSAVYLCASSLGLAAGELFFGEGSRLTVL.

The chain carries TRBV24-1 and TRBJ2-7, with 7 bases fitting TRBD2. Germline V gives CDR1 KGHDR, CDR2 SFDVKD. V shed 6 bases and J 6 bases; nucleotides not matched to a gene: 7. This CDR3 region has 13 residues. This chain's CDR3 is CATSRGGVGEQYF. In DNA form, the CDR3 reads TGTGCCACCAGTCGGGGAGGGGTAGGCGAGCAGTACTTC.

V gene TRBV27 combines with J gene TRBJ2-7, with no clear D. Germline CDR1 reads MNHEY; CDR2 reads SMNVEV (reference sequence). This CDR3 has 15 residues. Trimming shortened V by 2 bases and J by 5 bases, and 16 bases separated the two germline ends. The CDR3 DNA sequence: TGTGCCAGCAGTTTAGACGGACGAAGAAGGAACGAGCAGTACTTC. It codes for CASSLDGRRRNEQYF.

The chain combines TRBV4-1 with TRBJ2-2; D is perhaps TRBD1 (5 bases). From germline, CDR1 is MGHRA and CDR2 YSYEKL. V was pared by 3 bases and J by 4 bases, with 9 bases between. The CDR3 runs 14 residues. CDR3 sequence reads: CASSHRQTTGELFF. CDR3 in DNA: TGCGCCAGCAGCCATCGACAGACCACCGGGGAGCTGTTTTTT.

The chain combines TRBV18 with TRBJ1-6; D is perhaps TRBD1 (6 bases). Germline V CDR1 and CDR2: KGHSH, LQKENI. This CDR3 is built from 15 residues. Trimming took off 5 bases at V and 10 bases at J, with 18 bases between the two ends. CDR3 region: CASSSTGSGESPLHF. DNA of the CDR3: TGTGCCAGCTCATCTACAGGGTCCGGGGAATCACCCCTCCACTTT.

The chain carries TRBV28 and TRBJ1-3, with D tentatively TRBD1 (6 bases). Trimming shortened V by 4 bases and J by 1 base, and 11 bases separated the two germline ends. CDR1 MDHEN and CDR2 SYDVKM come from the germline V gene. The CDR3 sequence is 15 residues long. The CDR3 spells CASSSPGVSGNTIYF. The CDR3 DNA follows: TGTGCCAGCAGTTCCCCAGGGGTTTCTGGAAACACCATATATTTT. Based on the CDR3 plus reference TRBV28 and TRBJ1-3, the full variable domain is DVKVTQSSRYLVKRTGEKVFLECVQDMDHENMFWYRQDPGLGLRLIYFSYDVKMKEKGDIPEGYSVSREKKERFSLILESASTNQTSMYLCASSSPGVSGNTIYFGEGSWLTVV.